A selection of T cell receptor beta chains follows, all from one sample in a study of pediatric ulcerative colitis. The repertoire was sequenced with immunoSEQ multiplex PCR; TCRdb's copy has only in-frame clones and lacks some. The sample includes 44,000 or so clones, around 76% seen only once; the top ten take about 4%. The material sequenced was gut tissue. These receptors came from a girl under 18 with moderate ulcerative colitis. CDR3s include the opening cysteine and the closing phenylalanine or tryptophan. The D gene is left open where the match is weak. Clone size appears in some rows only: once, few, many, or a class for an expanded clone.

v_call,d_call,j_call,cdr3_length,clone_size,cdr3_nt,cdr3_aa
TRBV5-1,.,TRBJ2-5,14,.,TGCGCCAGCAGCTTAGGACAGCCCCCCGGGACCCAGTACTTC,CASSLGQPPGTQYF
TRBV11-2,.,TRBJ1-3,16,.,TGTGCCAGCAGCCAGGGGCGACGTAGTGCTGGAAACACCATATATTTT,CASSQGRRSAGNTIYF
TRBV10-3,TRBD1,TRBJ1-1,12,few,TGTGCCATCAGGCGACAGGGTGGGGAAGCTTTCTTT,CAIRRQGGEAFF
TRBV12-5,.,TRBJ2-2,17,.,TGTGCTAGTGGTTTGTCACGACAGGGGAGGGACACCGGGGAGCTGTTTTTT,CASGLSRQGRDTGELFF
TRBV10-3,.,TRBJ2-3,16,.,TGTGCCATCAGTGAGTCGAAAGGGGCGAAATTAAATACGCAGTATTTT,CAISESKGAKLNTQYF
TRBV7-9,TRBD1,TRBJ1-4,19,.,TGTGCCAGCAGCTTAGCAAGGGGGACAGCCCTGGCCCCAAATGAAAAACTGTTTTTT,CASSLARGTALAPNEKLFF
TRBV6-5,.,TRBJ1-1,13,.,TGTGCCAGCAGCCCTTCTGTTCGGACTGAAGCTTTCTTT,CASSPSVRTEAFF
TRBV7-7,.,TRBJ2-5,14,.,TGTGCTAGCAGCCTCTTCTACGGCGGGGTGCCCCAGTACTTC,CASSLFYGGVPQYF
TRBV19,TRBD2,TRBJ2-2,16,.,TGTGCCAGTACCGTCGGACTAGCGGGAGTGAGCGGGGAGCTGTTTTTT,CASTVGLAGVSGELFF
TRBV19,TRBD2,TRBJ2-2,15,.,TGTGCCAGTAGTATATCCGGGAGGGCCCACGGGGAGCTGTTTTTT,CASSISGRAHGELFF
TRBV6-1,.,TRBJ2-3,14,.,TGTGCCAGCAGTGAGTCAGCCCGCACAGATACGCAGTATTTT,CASSESARTDTQYF
TRBV5-1,.,TRBJ2-4,17,.,TGCGCCAGCAGCTTGGCGGGGAGGGGGCAAGTTTTAAACATTCAGTACTTC,CASSLAGRGQVLNIQYF
TRBV7-2,TRBD1,TRBJ1-6,16,.,TGTGCCAGCAGCTTAACGGGGGACAGGGGGAATTCACCCCTCCACTTT,CASSLTGDRGNSPLHF
TRBV4-3,TRBD1,TRBJ2-7,13,.,TGCGCCCCGGACAGGAGTGTTGTCTACGAGCAGTACTTC,CAPDRSVVYEQYF
TRBV28,.,TRBJ2-2,16,.,TGTGCCAGCAGTTCCAATGGACGGACCAACACCGGGGAGCTGTTTTTT,CASSSNGRTNTGELFF
TRBV7-7,.,TRBJ2-5,15,.,TGTGCTAGCAGCTTGGGGGGGACAGCACAAGAGACCCAGTACTTC,CASSLGGTAQETQYF
TRBV5-1,.,TRBJ1-2,13,few,TGCGCCAGCAGCCTTACACCGGGACATCAGAACACCTTC,CASSLTPGHQNTF
TRBV18,TRBD1,TRBJ2-7,12,.,TGTGCCAGCTCAGGACAGGGTTACGAGCAGTACTTC,CASSGQGYEQYF
TRBV4-3,TRBD2,TRBJ2-3,17,.,TGCGCCAGCAGCCAAGTAGCTAGCGGGGGTGGCACAGATACGCAGTATTTT,CASSQVASGGGTDTQYF
TRBV21-1,.,TRBJ2-7,16,.,TGTGCCAGCAGCAAAGGCGGGACAGAGAGCTCCTACGAGCAGTACTTC,CASSKGGTESSYEQYF
TRBV5-1,.,TRBJ2-3,14,.,TGCGCCAGCAGAACACAGGGTATTACAGATACGCAGTATTTT,CASRTQGITDTQYF
TRBV19,.,TRBJ1-1,15,.,TGTGCCAGTAGCATCATACCCAGGGGCGACACTGAAGCTTTCTTT,CASSIIPRGDTEAFF
TRBV6-5,.,TRBJ1-4,15,.,TGTGCCAGCAGTTACTCCACAGGGTCCGGTGAAAAACTGTTTTTT,CASSYSTGSGEKLFF
TRBV5-4,TRBD2,TRBJ2-1,16,few,TGTGCCAGCAGCTTGGCCAGAGCGGGAGGGCAGAATGAGCAGTTCTTC,CASSLARAGGQNEQFF
TRBV27,.,TRBJ2-7,10,.,TGTGCCGGAAAAGGATGCGAGCAGTACTTC,CAGKGCEQYF
TRBV6-6,.,TRBJ2-7,12,few,TGTGCCAGCAGTTACTCACTGGAAGAGCAGTACTTC,CASSYSLEEQYF
TRBV10-1,.,TRBJ2-1,15,few,TGCGCCAGCAGTGGATCCCCGGATAGCTCGTATAGGCAGTTCTTC,CASSGSPDSSYRQFF
TRBV28,.,TRBJ2-3,11,few,TGTGCCAGCAGTTTAGTGGGGACGCAGTATTTT,CASSLVGTQYF
TRBV9,.,TRBJ1-2,13,few,TGTGCCAGCAGCCTCGGACAGACCTATGGCTACACCTTC,CASSLGQTYGYTF
TRBV5-8,.,TRBJ2-3,16,.,TGTGCCAGCTCCCTGGGCGCTTCCCTTTTCGCAGATACGCAGTATTTT,CASSLGASLFADTQYF
TRBV5-1,.,TRBJ1-1,15,.,TGCGCCAGCAGCGATCCCGGGACTCTGAACACTGAAGCTTTCTTT,CASSDPGTLNTEAFF
TRBV7-8,TRBD2,TRBJ2-1,15,.,TGTGCCAGCAGCCTCTCCTGGCGGGGGTACAATGAGCAGTTCTTC,CASSLSWRGYNEQFF
TRBV7-2,TRBD1,TRBJ2-5,14,.,TGTGCCAGCAGCGCTAGCCGGGACAGGGTTACCCAGTACTTC,CASSASRDRVTQYF
TRBV7-8,TRBD2,TRBJ2-3,17,.,TGTGCCAGCAGCTTTATCAGTGGGCGGGAGGGTGGAGATACGCAGTATTTT,CASSFISGREGGDTQYF
TRBV28,TRBD1,TRBJ1-2,12,.,TGTGCCAGCAGTTGGGAACAGGGGATCTACACCTTC,CASSWEQGIYTF
TRBV5-1,.,TRBJ2-2,14,.,TGCGCCAGCAGCTTGGATTCGAACACCGGGGAGCTGTTTTTT,CASSLDSNTGELFF
TRBV7-2,.,TRBJ2-7,13,.,TGTGCCAGCAGCTTTCCGGCCTACTACGAGCAGTACTTC,CASSFPAYYEQYF
TRBV7-2,.,TRBJ2-1,14,.,TGTGCCAGCAGCTTAGAAAGGGGGTACAATGAGCAGTTCTTC,CASSLERGYNEQFF
TRBV6-1,.,TRBJ2-7,14,.,TGTGCCAGCTGTGCCTCGACAGACCCCTACGAGCAGTACTTC,CASCASTDPYEQYF
TRBV7-9,.,TRBJ1-2,12,.,TGTGCCAGCAGCTTAAGCTTGGGTGGCTACACCTTC,CASSLSLGGYTF
TRBV4-1,.,TRBJ2-5,16,.,TGCGCCAGCAGCCAAAGGTCTGCACAGATCCAAGAGACCCAGTACTTC,CASSQRSAQIQETQYF
TRBV5-6,.,TRBJ1-3,17,.,TGTGCCAGCAGCTTCTTAACGACAGGTCTCTCTGGAAACACCATATATTTT,CASSFLTTGLSGNTIYF